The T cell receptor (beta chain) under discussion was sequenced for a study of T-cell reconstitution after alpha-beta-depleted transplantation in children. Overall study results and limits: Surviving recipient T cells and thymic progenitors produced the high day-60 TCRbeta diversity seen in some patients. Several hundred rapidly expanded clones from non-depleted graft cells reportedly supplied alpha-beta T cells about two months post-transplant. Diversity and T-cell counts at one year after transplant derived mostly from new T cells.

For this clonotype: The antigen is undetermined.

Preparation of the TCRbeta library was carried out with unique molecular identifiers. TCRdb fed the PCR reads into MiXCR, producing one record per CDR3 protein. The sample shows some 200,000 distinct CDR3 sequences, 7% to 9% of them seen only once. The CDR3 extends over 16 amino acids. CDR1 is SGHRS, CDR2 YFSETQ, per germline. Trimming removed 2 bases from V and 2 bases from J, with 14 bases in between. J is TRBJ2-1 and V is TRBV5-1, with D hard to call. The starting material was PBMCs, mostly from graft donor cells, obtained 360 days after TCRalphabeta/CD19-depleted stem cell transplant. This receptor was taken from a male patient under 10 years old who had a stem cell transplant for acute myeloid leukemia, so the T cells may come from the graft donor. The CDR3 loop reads CASSLGQPVAYNEQFF. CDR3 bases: TGCGCCAGCAGCTTAGGCCAACCCGTCGCCTACAATGAGCAGTTCTTC.